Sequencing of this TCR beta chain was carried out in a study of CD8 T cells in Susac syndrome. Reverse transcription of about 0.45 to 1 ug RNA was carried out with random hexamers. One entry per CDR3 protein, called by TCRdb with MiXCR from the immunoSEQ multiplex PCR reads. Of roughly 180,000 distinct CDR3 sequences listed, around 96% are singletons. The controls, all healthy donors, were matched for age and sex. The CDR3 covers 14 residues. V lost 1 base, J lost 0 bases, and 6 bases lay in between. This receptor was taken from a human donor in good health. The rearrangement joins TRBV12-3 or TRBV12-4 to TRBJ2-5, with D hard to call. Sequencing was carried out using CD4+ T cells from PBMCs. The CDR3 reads CASSLGSNQETQYF. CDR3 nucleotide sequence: TGTGCCAGCAGTTTAGGCAGCAACCAAGAGACCCAGTACTTC.